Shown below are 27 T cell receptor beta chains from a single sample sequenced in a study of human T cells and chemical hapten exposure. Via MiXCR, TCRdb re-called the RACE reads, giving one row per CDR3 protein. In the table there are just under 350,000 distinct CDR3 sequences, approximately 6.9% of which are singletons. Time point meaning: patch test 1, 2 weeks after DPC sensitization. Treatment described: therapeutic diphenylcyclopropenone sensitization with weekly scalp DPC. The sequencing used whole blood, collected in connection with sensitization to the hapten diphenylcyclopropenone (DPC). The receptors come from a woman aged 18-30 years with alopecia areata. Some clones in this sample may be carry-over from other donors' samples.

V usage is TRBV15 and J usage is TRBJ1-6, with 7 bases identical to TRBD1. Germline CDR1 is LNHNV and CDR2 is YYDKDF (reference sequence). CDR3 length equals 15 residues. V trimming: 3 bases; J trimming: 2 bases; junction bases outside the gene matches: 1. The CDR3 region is CATSSDRAYNSPLHF. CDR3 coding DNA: TGTGCCACCAGCAGCGACAGGGCCTATAATTCACCCCTCCACTTT. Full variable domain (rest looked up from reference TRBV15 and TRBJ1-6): DAMVIQNPRYQVTQFGKPVTLSCSQTLNHNVMYWYQQKSSQAPKLLFHYYDKDFNNEADTPDNFQSRRPNTSFCFLDIRSPGLGDTAMYLCATSSDRAYNSPLHFGNGTRLTVT.

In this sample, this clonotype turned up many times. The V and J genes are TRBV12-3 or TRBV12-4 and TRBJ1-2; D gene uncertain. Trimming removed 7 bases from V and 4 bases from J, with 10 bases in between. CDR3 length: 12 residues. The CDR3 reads CASTEALYGYTF. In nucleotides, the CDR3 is TGTGCCAGCACAGAGGCCCTCTATGGCTACACCTTC.

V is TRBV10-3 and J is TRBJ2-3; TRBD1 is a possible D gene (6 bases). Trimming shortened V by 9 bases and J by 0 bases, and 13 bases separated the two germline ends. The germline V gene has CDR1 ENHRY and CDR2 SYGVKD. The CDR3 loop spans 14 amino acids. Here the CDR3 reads CAMTDRTSTDTQYF. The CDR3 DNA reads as TGTGCCATGACTGACAGGACGAGCACAGATACGCAGTATTTT.

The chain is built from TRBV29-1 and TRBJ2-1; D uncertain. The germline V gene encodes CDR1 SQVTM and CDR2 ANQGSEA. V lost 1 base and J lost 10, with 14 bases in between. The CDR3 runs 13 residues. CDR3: CSVEGRTANEQFF. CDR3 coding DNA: TGCAGCGTTGAAGGGAGAACAGCCAACGAGCAGTTCTTC.

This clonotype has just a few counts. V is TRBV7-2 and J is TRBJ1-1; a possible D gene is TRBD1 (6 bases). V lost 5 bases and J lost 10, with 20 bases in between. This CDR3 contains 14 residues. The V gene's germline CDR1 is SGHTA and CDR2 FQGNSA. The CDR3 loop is CASSPRTGAGVAFF. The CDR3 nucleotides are TGTGCCAGCAGCCCGAGAACGGGGGCTGGCGTAGCTTTCTTT.

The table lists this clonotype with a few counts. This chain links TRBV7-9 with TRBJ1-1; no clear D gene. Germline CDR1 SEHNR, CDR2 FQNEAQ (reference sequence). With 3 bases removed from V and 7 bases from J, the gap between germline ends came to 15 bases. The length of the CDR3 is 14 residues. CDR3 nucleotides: TGTGCCAGCAGCTTGGGTAATGGCGAGGGTGAAGCTTTCTTT. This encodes CASSLGNGEGEAFF. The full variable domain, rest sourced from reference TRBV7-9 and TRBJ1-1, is DTGVSQNPRHKITKRGQNVTFRCDPISEHNRLYWYRQTLGQGPEFLTYFQNEAQLEKSRLLSDRFSAERPKGSFSTLEIQRTEQGDSAMYLCASSLGNGEGEAFFGQGTRLTVV.

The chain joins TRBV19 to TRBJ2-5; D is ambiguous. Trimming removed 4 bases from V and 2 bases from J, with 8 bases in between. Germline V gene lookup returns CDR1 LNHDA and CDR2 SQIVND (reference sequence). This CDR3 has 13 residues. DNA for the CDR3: TGTGCCAGTAGTAGGCTAACGCAAGAGACCCAGTACTTC. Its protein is CASSRLTQETQYF.

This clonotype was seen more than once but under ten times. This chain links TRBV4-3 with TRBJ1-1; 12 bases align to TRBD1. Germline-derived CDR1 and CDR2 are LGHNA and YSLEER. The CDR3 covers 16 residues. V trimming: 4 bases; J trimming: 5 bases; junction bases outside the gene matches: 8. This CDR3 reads CASSPGTGGAGTEAFF. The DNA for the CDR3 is TGCGCCAGCAGCCCGGGGACAGGGGGCGCGGGAACTGAAGCTTTCTTT.

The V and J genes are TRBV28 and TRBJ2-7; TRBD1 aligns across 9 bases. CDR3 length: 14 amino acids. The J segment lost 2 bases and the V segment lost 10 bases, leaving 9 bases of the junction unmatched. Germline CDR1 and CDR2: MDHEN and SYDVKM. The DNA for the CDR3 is TGTGCCACCGGGACAGGGAGACAGACCTACGAGCAGTACTTC. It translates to CATGTGRQTYEQYF.

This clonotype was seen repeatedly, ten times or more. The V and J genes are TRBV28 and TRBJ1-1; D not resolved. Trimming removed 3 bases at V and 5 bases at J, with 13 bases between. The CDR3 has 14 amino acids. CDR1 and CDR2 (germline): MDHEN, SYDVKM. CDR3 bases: TGTGCCAGCAGTTTGGGCCTCTCGAGGACTGAAGCTTTCTTT. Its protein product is CASSLGLSRTEAFF.

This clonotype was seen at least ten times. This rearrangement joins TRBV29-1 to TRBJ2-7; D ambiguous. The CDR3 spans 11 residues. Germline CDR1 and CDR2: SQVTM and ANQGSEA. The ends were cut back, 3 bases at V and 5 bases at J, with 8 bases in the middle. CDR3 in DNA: TGCAGCGTTGAGCTAGGGCACGAGCAGTACTTC. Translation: CSVELGHEQYF.

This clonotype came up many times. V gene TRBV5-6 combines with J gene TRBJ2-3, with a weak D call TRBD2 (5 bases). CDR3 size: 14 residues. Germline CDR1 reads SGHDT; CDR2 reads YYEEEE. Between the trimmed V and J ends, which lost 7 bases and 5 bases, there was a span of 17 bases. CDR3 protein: CASGLSPSGDTQYF. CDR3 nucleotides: TGTGCCAGCGGACTTAGTCCCTCGGGAGATACGCAGTATTTT.

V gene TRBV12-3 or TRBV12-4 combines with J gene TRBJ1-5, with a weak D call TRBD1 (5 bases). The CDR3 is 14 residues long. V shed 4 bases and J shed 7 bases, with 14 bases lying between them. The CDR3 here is CASSWGRVMQPQHF. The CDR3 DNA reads TGTGCCAGCAGTTGGGGCAGGGTAATGCAGCCCCAGCATTTT.

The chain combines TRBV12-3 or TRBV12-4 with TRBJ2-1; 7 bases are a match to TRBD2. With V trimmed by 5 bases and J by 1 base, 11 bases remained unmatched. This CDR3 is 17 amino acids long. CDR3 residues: CASSPYAGTTSYNEQFF. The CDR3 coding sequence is TGTGCCAGCAGTCCTTACGCCGGGACTACTTCCTACAATGAGCAGTTCTTC.

In nucleotides, the CDR3 is TGTGCCAGCAGCCCGCGACAGGGAAGGGGCCACGAGCAGTACTTC. It encodes CASSPRQGRGHEQYF. The rearrangement uses TRBV13 and TRBJ2-7; 7 bases are shared with TRBD1. J lost 5 bases, V lost 5 bases, and 12 bases had no gene match. The CDR3 is made up of 15 amino acids. Germline lookup yields CDR1 PRHDT and CDR2 FYEKMQ (reference sequence).

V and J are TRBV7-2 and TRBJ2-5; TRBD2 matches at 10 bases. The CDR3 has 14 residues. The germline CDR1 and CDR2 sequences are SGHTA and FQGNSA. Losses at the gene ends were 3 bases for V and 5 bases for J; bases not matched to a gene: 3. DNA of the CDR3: TGTGCCAGCAGCTTGCTAGCGGGGGACGAGACCCAGTACTTC. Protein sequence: CASSLLAGDETQYF.

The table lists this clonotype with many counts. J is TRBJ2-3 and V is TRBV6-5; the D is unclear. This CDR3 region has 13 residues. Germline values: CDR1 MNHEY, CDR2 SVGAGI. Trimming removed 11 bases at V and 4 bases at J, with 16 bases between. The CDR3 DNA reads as TGTGCCGCCGGCCCAGCCCTGCCAGATACGCAGTATTTT. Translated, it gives CAAGPALPDTQYF.

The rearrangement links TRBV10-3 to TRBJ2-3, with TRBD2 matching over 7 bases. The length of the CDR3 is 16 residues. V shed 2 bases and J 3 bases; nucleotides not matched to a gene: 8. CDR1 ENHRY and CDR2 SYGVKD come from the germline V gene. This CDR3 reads CAISEQSSGVTDTQYF. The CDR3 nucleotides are TGTGCCATCAGTGAGCAGTCCAGCGGGGTGACAGATACGCAGTATTTT.

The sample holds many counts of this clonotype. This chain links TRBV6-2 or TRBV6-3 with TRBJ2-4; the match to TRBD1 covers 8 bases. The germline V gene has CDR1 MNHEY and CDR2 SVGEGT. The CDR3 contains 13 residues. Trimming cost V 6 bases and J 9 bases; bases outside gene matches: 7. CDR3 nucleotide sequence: TGTGCCAGCAGCCAGGGGGCTTCTAGCATTCAGTACTTC. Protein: CASSQGASSIQYF.

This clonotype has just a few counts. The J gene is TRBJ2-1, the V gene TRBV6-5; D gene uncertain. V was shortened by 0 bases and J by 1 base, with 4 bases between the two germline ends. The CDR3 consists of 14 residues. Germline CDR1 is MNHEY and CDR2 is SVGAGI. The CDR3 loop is CASSYSRSYNEQFF. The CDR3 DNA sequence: TGTGCCAGCAGTTACTCGCGTTCCTACAATGAGCAGTTCTTC.

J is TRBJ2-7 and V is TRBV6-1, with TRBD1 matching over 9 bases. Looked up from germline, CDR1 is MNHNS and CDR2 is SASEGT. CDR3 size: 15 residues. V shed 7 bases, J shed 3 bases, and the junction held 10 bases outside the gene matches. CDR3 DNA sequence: TGTGCCAGCACCACCGGGACAGGGCTAATCTACGAGCAGTACTTC. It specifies CASTTGTGLIYEQYF.

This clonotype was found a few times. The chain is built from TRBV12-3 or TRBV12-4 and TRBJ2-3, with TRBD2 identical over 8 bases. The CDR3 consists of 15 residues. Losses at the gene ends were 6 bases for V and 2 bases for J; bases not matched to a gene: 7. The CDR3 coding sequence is TGTGCCAGCAGGCGGGTAGCGGGGCTCACAGATACGCAGTATTTT. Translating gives CASRRVAGLTDTQYF.

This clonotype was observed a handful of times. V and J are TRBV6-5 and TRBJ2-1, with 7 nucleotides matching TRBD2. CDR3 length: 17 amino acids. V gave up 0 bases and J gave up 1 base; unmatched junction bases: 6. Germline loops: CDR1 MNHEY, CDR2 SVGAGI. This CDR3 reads CASSYSSGGESYNEQFF. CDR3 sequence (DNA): TGTGCCAGCAGTTACTCCTCGGGGGGAGAGTCCTACAATGAGCAGTTCTTC.

DNA of the CDR3: TGTGCTAGTGGTTTGGTGTCGTATCGAACTGAAGCTTTCTTT. The encoded protein is CASGLVSYRTEAFF. The V and J genes are TRBV12-5 and TRBJ1-1; D is unclear. CDR1 LGHNT and CDR2 FRNRAP come from the germline V gene. Trimming cost V 0 bases and J 5 bases, with 10 bases left between them. This CDR3 has 14 amino acids. Using reference TRBV12-5 and TRBJ1-1 for the parts outside the CDR3, the full variable domain is DARVTQTPRHKVTEMGQEVTMRCQPILGHNTVFWYRQTMMQGLELLAYFRNRAPLDDSGMPKDRFSAEMPDATLATLKIQPSEPRDSAVYFCASGLVSYRTEAFFGQGTRLTVV.

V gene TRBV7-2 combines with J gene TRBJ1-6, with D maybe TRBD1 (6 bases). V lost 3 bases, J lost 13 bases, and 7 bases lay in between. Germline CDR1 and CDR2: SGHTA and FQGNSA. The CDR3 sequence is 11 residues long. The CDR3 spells CASSLTGPLHF. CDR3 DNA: TGTGCCAGCAGCTTGACAGGTCCCCTCCACTTT.

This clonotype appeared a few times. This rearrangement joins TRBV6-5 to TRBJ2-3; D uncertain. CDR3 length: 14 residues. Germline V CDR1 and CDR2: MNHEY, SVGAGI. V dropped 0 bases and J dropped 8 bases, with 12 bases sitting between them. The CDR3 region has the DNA TGTGCCAGCAGTTACTCGAGGCACGCTGGTACGCAGTATTTT. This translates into CASSYSRHAGTQYF.

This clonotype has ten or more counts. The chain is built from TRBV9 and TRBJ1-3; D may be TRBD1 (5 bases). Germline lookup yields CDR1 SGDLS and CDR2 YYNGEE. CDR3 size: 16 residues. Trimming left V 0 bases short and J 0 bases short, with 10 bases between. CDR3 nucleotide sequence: TGTGCCAGCAGCGTAGGGGGGGAATTCTCTGGAAACACCATATATTTT. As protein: CASSVGGEFSGNTIYF.